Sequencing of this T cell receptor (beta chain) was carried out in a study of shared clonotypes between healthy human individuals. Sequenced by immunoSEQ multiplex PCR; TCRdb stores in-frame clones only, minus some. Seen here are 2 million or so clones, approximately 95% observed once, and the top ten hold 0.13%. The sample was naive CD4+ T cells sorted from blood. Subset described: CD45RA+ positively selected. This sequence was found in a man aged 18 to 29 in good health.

The CDR3 DNA reads as TGTGCCAGCAGTCGGACAGGGGATGGCTACACCTTC. It is translated as CASSRTGDGYTF. The chain joins TRBV11-2 to TRBJ1-2, with 9 positions matching TRBD1. This CDR3 comprises 12 residues. After removal of 6 bases from V and 6 bases from J, the junction contained 2 bases not matched to a gene. Germline V CDR1 and CDR2: SGHAT, FQNNGV.